This T cell receptor beta chain was profiled in a study of T cell responses to AZD1222 COVID-19 vaccine (dated by TCRdb to the early 2020s). General notes on the study: Because spike-specific TCR depth and breadth did not differ between the two schedules, AZD1222 recipients who got a second dose at roughly 4 weeks were pooled with those who got a second dose at roughly 12 weeks. A total of 233 trial participants underwent TCR sequencing, of whom 200 to 220 received two doses of AZD1222 and some 26 received two doses of the MenACWY control vaccine. Trial participants were enrolled by age into 18-55, 56-69 and 70-plus year subgroups, with 148, 28 and 57 TCR-sequenced participants respectively. What the authors observed across the whole study: Participants were mostly white British, with more females than males. The authors suggested clonal diversity may have been underestimated. No day 14 peak-response samples were available, so repertoires were characterized only after the peak T cell response. Spike-specific TCR breadth and depth rose significantly after two AZD1222 doses compared with day 0 and with MenACWY recipients. Only six AZD1222 recipients were SARS-CoV-2 seropositive at baseline, limiting conclusions about previously exposed vaccinees. The whole spike protein was spanned by vaccine-associated CD4 TCRs, and dominant responses were seen in regions 160-218 and 743-854. In the small 56-69-year group, the increase in depth fell short of significance, most likely because of low power. Reportedly, close to half of the unique spike-specific TCRs recognized epitopes lying outside the regions that are mutated in the B.1.351 and B.1.1.7 variants.

The time point label corresponds to: baseline before first vaccination. Vaccinee samples were obtained from the UK trials COV001 and COV002, which included a single-blind randomized controlled phase 2/3 trial of AZD1222 (ChAdOx1 nCoV-19) in healthy adults. For TCRbeta chain sequencing, PBMC samples from trial participants were taken at day 0 and at day 28 after the second dose. The CDR1 and CDR2 encoded by the germline V gene are SGDLS and YYNGEE. Cut back by 0 bases and 5 bases, the V and J ends lie 5 bases apart. Reading from cysteine to phenylalanine, the CDR3 counts 13 amino acids. The DNA shown is the 39-base CDR3, in frame from base 1. The CDR3 regions of human TCRbeta chains were analyzed by immunosequencing. The original methods were these. Repertoire TCRs were checked for matches against a reference library of SARS-CoV-2-specific TCRs that had been generated using the MIRA antigen-specificity platform. Breadth was defined as the fraction of unique TCRs that were SARS-CoV-2-associated, and depth was defined as the fraction of total T cells that were SARS-CoV-2-associated. Each spike-specific TCR was assigned to its reactive spike region and to a CD4 or CD8 class using the MIRA data. Log10-transformed breadth and depth values were compared by one-way ANOVA with Sidak's multiple comparisons tests. TCRdb re-hosts the immuneACCESS table, in-frame sequences only. Its copies lack some clones; in the studies checked, an unresolved V gene accounts for under half of them, and the cause for the rest is not known. V, J and clone size derive from that table, while D and trimming were established from the DNA sequence. Present in this sample are 150,000 to 200,000 clones, 80% to 95% of which were seen just once. Roughly 2.3% of the sample is held by the ten biggest clonotypes.

For this clone: Its antigen has not been determined. No much larger clone is present one base from it, and per-base qualities are unavailable.

The TCR originated in an adult in good health. The specimen was peripheral blood, collected on day 0 of AZD1222 vaccination. Recombination joined TRBV9 with TRBJ2-2; the D gene is perhaps TRBD1, from 5 matching bases. Here is the DNA: TGTGCCAGCAGCGTAGACAGGACCGGGGAGCTGTTTTTT. It translates as CASSVDRTGELFF.